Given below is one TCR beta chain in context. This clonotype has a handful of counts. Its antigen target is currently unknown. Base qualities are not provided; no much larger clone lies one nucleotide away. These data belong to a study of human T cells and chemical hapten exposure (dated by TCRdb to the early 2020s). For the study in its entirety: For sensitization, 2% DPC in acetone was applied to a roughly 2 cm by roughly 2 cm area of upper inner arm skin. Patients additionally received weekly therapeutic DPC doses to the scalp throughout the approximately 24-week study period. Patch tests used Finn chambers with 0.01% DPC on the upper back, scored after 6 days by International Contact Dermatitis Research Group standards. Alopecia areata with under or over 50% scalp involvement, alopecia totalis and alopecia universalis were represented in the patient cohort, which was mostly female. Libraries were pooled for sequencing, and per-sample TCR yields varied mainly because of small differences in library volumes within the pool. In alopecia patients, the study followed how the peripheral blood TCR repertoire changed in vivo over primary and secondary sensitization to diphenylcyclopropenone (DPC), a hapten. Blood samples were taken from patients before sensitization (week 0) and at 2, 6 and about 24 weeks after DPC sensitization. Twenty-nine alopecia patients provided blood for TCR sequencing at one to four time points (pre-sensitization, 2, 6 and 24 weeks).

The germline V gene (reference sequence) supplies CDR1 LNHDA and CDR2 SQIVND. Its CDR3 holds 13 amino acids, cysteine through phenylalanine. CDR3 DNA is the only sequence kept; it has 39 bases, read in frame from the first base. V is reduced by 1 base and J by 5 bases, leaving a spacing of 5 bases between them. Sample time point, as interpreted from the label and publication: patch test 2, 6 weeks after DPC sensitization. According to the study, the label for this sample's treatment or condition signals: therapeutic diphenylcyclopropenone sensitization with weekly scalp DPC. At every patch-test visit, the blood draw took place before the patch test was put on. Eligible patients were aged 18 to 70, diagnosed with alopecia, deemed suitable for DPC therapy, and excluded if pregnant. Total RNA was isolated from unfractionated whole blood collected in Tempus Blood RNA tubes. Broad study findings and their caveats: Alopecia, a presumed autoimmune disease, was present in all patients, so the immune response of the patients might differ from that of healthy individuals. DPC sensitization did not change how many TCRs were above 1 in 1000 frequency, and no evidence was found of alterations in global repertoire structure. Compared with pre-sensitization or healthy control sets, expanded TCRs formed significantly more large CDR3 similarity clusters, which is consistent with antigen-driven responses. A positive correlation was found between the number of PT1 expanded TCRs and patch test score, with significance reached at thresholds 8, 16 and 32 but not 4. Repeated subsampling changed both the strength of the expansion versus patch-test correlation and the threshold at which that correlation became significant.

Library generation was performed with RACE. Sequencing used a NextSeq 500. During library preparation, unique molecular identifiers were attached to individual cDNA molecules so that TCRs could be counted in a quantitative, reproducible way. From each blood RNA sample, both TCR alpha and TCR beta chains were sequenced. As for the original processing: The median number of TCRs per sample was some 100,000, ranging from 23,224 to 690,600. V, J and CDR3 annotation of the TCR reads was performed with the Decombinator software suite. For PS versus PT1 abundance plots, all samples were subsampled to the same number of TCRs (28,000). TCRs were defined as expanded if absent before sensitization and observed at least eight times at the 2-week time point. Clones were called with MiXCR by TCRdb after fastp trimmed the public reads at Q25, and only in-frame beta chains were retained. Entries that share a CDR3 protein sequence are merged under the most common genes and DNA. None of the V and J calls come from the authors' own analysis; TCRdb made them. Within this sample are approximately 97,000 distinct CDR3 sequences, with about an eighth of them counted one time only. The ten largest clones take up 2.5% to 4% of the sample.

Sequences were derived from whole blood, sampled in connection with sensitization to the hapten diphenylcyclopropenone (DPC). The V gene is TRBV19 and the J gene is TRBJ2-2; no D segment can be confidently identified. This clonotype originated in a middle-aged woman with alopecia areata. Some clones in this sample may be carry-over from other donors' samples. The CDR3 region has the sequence CASSIVGTGELFF. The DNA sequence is TGTGCCAGTAGTATAGTTGGTACCGGGGAGCTGTTTTTT.